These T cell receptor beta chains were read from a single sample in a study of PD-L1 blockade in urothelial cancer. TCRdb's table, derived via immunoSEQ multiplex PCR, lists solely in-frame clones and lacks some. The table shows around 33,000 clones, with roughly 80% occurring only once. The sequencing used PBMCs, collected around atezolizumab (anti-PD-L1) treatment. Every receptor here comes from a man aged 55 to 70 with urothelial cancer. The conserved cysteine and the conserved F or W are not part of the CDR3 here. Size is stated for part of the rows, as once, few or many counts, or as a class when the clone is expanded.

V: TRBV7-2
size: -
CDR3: ASSSTGSAEAF

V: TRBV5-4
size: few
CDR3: ASSPGGETGLNEKLF

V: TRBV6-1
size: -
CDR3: ASSPGTGSNEQF

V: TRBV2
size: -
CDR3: ASSEPASGVVQY

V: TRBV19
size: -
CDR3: ASSMGFQETQY

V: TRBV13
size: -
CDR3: ASSSGGGGSPLH

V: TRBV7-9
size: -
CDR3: ASSPKDRAETQY

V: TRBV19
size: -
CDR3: ASHRQGSGGYT

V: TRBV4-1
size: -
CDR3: ASSQVSAGTNTGELF

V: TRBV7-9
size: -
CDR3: ASSLLGGPGN

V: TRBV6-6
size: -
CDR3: ASIPEDRLNTEAF

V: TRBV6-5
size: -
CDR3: ASSFADNSPLH

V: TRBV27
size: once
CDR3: ASTSHGELF

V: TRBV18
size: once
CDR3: ASSRAGGESAF

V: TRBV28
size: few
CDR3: ASSLGRGYEQY

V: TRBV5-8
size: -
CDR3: ASSLYTGQGEQPQH

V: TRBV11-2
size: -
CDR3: ASSLAASGVGEQY

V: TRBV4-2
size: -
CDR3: ASSQETGANTEAF